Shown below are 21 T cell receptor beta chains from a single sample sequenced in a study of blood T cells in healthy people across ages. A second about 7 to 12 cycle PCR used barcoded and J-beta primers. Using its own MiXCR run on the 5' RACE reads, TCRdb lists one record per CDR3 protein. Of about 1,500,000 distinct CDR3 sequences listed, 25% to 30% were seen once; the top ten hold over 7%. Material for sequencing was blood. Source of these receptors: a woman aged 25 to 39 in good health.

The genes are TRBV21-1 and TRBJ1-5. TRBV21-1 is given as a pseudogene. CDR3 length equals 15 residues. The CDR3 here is CASSKVGLNNQPQHF. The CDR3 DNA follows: TGTGCCAGCAGCAAAGTGGGACTAAACAATCAGCCCCAGCATTTT.

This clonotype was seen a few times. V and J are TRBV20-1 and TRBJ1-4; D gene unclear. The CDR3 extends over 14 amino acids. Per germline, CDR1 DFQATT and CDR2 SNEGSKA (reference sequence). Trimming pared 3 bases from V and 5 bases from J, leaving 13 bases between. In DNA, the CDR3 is TGCAGTGCTAGGTTCGGGAGAAGAAATGAAAAACTGTTTTTT. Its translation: CSARFGRRNEKLFF.

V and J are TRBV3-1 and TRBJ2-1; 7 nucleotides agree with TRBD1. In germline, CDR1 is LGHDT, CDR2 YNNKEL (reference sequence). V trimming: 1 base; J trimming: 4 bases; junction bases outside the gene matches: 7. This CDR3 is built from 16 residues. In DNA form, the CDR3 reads TGTGCCAGCAGCCAAGTCGGCAGGGGGTTATACAATGAGCAGTTCTTC. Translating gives CASSQVGRGLYNEQFF.

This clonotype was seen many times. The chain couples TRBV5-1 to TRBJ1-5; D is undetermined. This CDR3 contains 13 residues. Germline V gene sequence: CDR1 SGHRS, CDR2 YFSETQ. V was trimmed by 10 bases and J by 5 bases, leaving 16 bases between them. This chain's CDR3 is CARPGAGYQPQHF. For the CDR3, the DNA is TGCGCCCGGCCCGGCGCGGGATATCAGCCCCAGCATTTT. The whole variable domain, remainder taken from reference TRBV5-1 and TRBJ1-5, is KAGVTQTPRYLIKTRGQQVTLSCSPISGHRSVSWYQQTPGQGLQFLFEYFSETQRNKGNFPGRFSGRQFSNSRSEMNVSTLELGDSALYLCARPGAGYQPQHFGDGTRLSIL.

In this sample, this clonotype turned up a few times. CDR3 amino acids: CASSSDGTGPNSPLHF. CDR3 DNA sequence: TGTGCCAGCAGTTCAGATGGGACAGGACCCAATTCACCCCTCCACTTT. This chain links TRBV27 with TRBJ1-6; 8 positions agree with TRBD1. V lost 4 bases, J lost 7 bases, and 9 bases stayed unmatched. The CDR3 contains 16 residues. The germline CDR1 and CDR2 sequences are MNHEY and SMNVEV (reference sequence).

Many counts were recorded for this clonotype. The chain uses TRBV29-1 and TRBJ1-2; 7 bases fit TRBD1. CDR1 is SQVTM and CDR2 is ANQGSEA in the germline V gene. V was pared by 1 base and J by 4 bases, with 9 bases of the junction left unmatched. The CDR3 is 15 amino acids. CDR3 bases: TGCAGCGTTGAAGGAATAGTCAGGGGGTTCTATGGCTACACCTTC. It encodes CSVEGIVRGFYGYTF.

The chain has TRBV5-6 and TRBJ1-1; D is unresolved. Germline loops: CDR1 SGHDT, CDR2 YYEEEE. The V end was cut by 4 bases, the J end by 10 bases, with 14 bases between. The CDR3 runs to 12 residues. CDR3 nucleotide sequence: TGTGCCAGCAGCCAAAGTACGTACCCAGCTTTCTTT. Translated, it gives CASSQSTYPAFF.

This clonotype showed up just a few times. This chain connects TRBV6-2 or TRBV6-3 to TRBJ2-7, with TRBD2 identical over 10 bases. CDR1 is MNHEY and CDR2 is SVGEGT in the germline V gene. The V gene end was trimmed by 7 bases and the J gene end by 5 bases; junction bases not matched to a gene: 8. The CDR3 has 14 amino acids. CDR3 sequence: CASITGLAFHEQYF. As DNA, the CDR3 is TGTGCCAGCATTACGGGACTAGCGTTCCACGAGCAGTACTTC.

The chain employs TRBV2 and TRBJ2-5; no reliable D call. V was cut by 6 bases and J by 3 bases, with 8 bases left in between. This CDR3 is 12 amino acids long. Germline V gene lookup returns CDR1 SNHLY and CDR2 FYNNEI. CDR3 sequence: CASSATEETQYF. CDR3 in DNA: TGTGCCAGCAGCGCCACTGAAGAGACCCAGTACTTC.

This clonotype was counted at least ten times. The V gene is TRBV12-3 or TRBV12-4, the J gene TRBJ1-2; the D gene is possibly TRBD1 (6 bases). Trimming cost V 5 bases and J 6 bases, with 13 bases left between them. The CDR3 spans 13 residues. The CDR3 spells CASSRTVTNGYTF. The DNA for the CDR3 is TGTGCCAGCAGTCGGACAGTCACTAATGGCTACACCTTC.

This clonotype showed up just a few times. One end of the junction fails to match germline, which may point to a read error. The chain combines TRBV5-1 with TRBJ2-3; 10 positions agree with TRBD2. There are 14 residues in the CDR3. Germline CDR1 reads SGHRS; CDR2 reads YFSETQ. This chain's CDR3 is CASSLELAGDTQYF. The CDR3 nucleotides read TGTGCCAGCAGCTTAGAACTAGCGGGGGATACGCAGTATTTT.

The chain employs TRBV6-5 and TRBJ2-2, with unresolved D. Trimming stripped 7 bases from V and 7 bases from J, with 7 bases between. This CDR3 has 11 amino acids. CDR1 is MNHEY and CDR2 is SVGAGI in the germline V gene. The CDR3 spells CASMRSGELFF. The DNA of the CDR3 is TGTGCCAGCATGCGGAGCGGGGAGCTGTTTTTT.

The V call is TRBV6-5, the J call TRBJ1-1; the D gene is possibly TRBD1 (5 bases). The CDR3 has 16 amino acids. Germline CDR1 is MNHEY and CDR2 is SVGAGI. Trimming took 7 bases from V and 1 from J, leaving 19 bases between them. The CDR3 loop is CASNYSPRGPNTEAFF. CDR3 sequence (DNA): TGTGCCAGCAACTACTCACCTAGGGGCCCGAACACTGAAGCTTTCTTT.

The CDR3 reads CASSVGSEAYEQYF. CDR3 sequence (DNA): TGTGCCAGCAGCGTAGGGTCGGAAGCCTACGAGCAGTACTTC. The chain couples TRBV9 to TRBJ2-7; D not resolved. Trimming removed 0 bases at V and 2 bases at J, with 9 bases between. Germline V gene lookup returns CDR1 SGDLS and CDR2 YYNGEE. CDR3 length equals 14 residues.

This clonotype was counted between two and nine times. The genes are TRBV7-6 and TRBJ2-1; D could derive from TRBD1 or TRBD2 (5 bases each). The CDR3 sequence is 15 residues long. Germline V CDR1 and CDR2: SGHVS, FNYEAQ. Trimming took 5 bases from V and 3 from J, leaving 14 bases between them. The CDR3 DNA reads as TGTGCCAGCAGCGTCCTAGGGACCAACTACAATGAGCAGTTCTTC. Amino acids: CASSVLGTNYNEQFF.

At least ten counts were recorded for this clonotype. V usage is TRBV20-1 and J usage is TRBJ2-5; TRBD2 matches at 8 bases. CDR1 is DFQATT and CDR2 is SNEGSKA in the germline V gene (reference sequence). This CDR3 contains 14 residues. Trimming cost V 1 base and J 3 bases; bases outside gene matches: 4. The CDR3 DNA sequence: TGCAGTGCTAGAGTAGGTAGCGGGGAAGAGACCCAGTACTTC. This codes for CSARVGSGEETQYF.

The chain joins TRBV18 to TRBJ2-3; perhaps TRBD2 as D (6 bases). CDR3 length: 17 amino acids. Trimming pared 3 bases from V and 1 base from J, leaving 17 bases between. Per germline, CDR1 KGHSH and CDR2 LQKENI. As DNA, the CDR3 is TGTGCCAGCTCACCTCACGGGGGAGAATTCCGCACAGATACGCAGTATTTT. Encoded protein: CASSPHGGEFRTDTQYF.

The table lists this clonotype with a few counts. CDR3 bases: TGTGCCAGCGGGCACTTCTATGGCTACACCTTC. The encoded protein is CASGHFYGYTF. The chain combines TRBV13 with TRBJ1-2; D is ambiguous. Germline V gene sequence: CDR1 PRHDT, CDR2 FYEKMQ (reference sequence). Deletions cut 8 bases from V and 4 bases from J, with 8 bases between. The CDR3 loop spans 11 amino acids.

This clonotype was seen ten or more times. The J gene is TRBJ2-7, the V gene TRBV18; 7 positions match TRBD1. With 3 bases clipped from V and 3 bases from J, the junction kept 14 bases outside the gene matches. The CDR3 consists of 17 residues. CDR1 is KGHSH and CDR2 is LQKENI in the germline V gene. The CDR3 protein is CASSPALGTALSYEQYF. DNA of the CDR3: TGTGCCAGCTCACCTGCCCTAGGGACAGCCTTAAGCTACGAGCAGTACTTC.

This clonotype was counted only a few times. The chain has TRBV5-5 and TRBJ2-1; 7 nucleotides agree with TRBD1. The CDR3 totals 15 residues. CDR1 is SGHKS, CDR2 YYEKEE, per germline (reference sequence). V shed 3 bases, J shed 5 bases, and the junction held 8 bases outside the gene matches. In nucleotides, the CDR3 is TGTGCCAGCAGCTCCCCGGGACAGCCCGACAATGAGCAGTTCTTC. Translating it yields CASSSPGQPDNEQFF.

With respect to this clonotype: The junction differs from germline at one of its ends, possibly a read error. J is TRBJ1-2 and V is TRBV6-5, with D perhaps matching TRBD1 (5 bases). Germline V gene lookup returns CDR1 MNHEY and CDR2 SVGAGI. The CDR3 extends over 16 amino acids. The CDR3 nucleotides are TGTGCCAGCAGTTCAACCGGGACGGGAAGAGACTATGACTACACCTTC. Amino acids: CASSSTGTGRDYDYTF.